This entry lists 29 T cell receptor beta chains sequenced from one sample in a study of blood T cell repertoires in COVID-19. The repertoire was sequenced with immunoSEQ multiplex PCR; TCRdb's copy has only in-frame clones and lacks some. This sample has tens of thousands of clones, with about nine tenths found just once. Sequenced input: peripheral blood. These receptors were collected from a man in his fifties or sixties with active COVID-19.

On this clone itself: Within the sample, other DNA sequences also encode this same CDR3. The genes are TRBV28 and TRBJ2-7; D call uncertain. Germline V CDR1 and CDR2: MDHEN, SYDVKM. Deletions cut 1 base from V and 3 bases from J, with 4 bases between. The CDR3 runs 12 residues. The CDR3 spells CASSLSSYEQYF. CDR3 coding DNA: TGTGCCAGCAGTTTATCTAGCTACGAGCAGTACTTC.

DNA for the CDR3: TGTGCCAGCAGCTTAGATCGGAGGATAGGGGAGCTGTTTTTT. Translation: CASSLDRRIGELFF. The V and J genes are TRBV11-2 and TRBJ2-2, with D tentatively TRBD2 (5 bases). CDR1 is SGHAT and CDR2 is FQNNGV in the germline V gene. Trimming cost V 0 bases and J 8 bases, with 10 bases left between them. The CDR3 consists of 14 residues.

This clone was observed once. V is TRBV7-2 and J is TRBJ2-1; TRBD1 matches 10 bases. CDR3 length: 15 residues. From germline, CDR1 is SGHTA and CDR2 FQGNSA. Germline trimming cut 5 bases from V and 1 base from J; bases unmatched to any gene: 2. CDR3 DNA: TGTGCCAGCAGCGCGGACAGGGGGTCCTACAATGAGCAGTTCTTC. This sequence encodes CASSADRGSYNEQFF.

This chain connects TRBV4-2 to TRBJ2-1, with 13 bases that match TRBD2. Germline V gene data show CDR1 as LGHNA and CDR2 as YNFKEQ. This CDR3 spans 16 amino acids. V shed 5 bases, J shed 2 bases, and the junction held 3 bases outside the gene matches. The CDR3 protein is CASSDTSGGAYNEQFF. CDR3 nucleotide sequence: TGTGCCAGCAGCGATACTAGCGGGGGGGCCTACAATGAGCAGTTCTTC.

In its sample, this clone was seen a few times. The chain combines TRBV10-3 with TRBJ2-2, with TRBD2 matching 12 bases. Germline loops: CDR1 ENHRY, CDR2 SYGVKD. The trim removed 11 bases at V and 7 bases at J, leaving 14 bases unmatched. This CDR3 contains 16 residues. The DNA of the CDR3 is TGTGCCTCCGGGGCTAGCGGGGGGGCCAAAATCGGGGAGCTGTTTTTT. It is translated as CASGASGGAKIGELFF.

J is TRBJ2-1 and V is TRBV6-5; 7 nucleotides agree with TRBD2. Trimming removed 0 bases from V and 7 bases from J; junction bases left unmatched: 9. CDR1 and CDR2 (germline): MNHEY, SVGAGI. The CDR3 length is 16 residues. CDR3 protein: CASSYSGSGRQNEQFF. CDR3 nucleotides: TGTGCCAGCAGTTACTCGGGTAGCGGGCGCCAAAATGAGCAGTTCTTC.

This clone was recorded only once. The gene calls are TRBV28 and TRBJ2-2; 13 nucleotides match TRBD2. CDR1 is MDHEN and CDR2 is SYDVKM in the germline V gene. After removal of 4 bases from V and 7 bases from J, the junction contained 6 bases not matched to a gene. CDR3 length: 16 residues. CDR3: CASSSWTSGRGGELFF. CDR3 coding DNA: TGTGCCAGCAGTTCGTGGACTAGCGGGAGAGGCGGGGAGCTGTTTTTT.

This chain connects TRBV7-2 to TRBJ2-3; D is uncertain. Trimming removed 6 bases at V and 1 base at J, with 8 bases between. The CDR3 sequence is 13 residues long. Germline CDR1 reads SGHTA; CDR2 reads FQGNSA. The CDR3 bases are TGTGCCAGCAGTTCTGTCGGCACAGATACGCAGTATTTT. Residues: CASSSVGTDTQYF.

This clone has a handful of counts. The sample contains more than one DNA sequence encoding this CDR3. The CDR3 spells CASSQEGQPQHF. DNA for the CDR3: TGTGCCAGCAGCCAAGAGGGCCAGCCCCAGCATTTT. The V gene is TRBV4-2, the J gene TRBJ1-5; D not resolved. Germline V gene lookup returns CDR1 LGHNA and CDR2 YNFKEQ. The CDR3 is made up of 12 amino acids. V lost 0 bases to trimming and J lost 7 bases, with 4 bases between them.

V usage is TRBV6-6 and J usage is TRBJ1-1, with a tentative D call TRBD1 (6 bases). The CDR3 totals 15 residues. V shed 4 bases and J shed 1 base, with 13 bases lying between them. From germline, CDR1 is MNHNY and CDR2 SVGAGI (reference sequence). CDR3 loop: CASSLSGEGNTEAFF. In DNA form, the CDR3 reads TGTGCCAGCAGTTTGTCAGGGGAGGGGAACACTGAAGCTTTCTTT.

J is TRBJ1-2 and V is TRBV30; 9 bases line up with TRBD1. The CDR3 spans 15 residues. Germline values: CDR1 GTSNPN, CDR2 SVGIG (reference sequence). Trimming removed 3 bases from V and 7 bases from J; junction bases left unmatched: 12. The CDR3 spells CAWSARSTGGAGYTF. The CDR3 DNA reads as TGTGCCTGGAGCGCCCGCTCGACAGGGGGTGCTGGCTACACCTTC.

CDR3 loop: CATRDRGVSYNEQFF. The CDR3 nucleotides read TGTGCCACCAGAGACAGGGGGGTCTCCTACAATGAGCAGTTCTTC. The chain couples TRBV24-1 to TRBJ2-1; 9 positions match TRBD1. CDR3 length equals 15 residues. Germline CDR1 is KGHDR and CDR2 is SFDVKD. Trimming took 7 bases from V and 0 from J; bases not matched to a gene: 3.

This chain joins TRBV27 and TRBJ2-6, with D unclear. This CDR3 comprises 15 residues. Germline V gene sequence: CDR1 MNHEY, CDR2 SMNVEV (reference sequence). The V end lost 1 base, the J end lost 1 base, and 5 bases lay between the germline ends. In DNA form, the CDR3 reads TGTGCCAGCAGTTTATGGGCATCTGGGGCCAACGTCCTGACTTTC. Its protein is CASSLWASGANVLTF.

The chain recombines TRBV2 with TRBJ2-5; D is possibly TRBD1 (6 bases). The CDR3 is 14 residues long. Trimming left V 6 bases short and J 4 bases short, with 15 bases between. CDR1 is SNHLY and CDR2 is FYNNEI in the germline V gene. DNA of the CDR3: TGTGCCAGCAGCGTTAGACAGGTCCGAGAGACCCAGTACTTC. It yields the protein CASSVRQVRETQYF.

This clone was recorded a few times. This chain connects TRBV6-5 to TRBJ2-5; TRBD1 agrees at 7 bases. The germline V gene has CDR1 MNHEY and CDR2 SVGAGI. The V segment lost 3 bases and the J segment 5 bases; nucleotides outside the gene matches: 12. The CDR3 spans 16 residues. In DNA form, the CDR3 reads TGTGCCAGCAGTTATGGAATCAGGGGGATAGGGGAGACCCAGTACTTC. Residues: CASSYGIRGIGETQYF.

The chain joins TRBV13 to TRBJ1-2; weak D call: TRBD1 (5 bases). This CDR3 region has 14 residues. CDR1 is PRHDT and CDR2 is FYEKMQ in the germline V gene (reference sequence). V lost 0 bases, J lost 4 bases, and 9 bases lay in between. CDR3 bases: TGTGCCAGCAGCTTAGGGGAGCAGGGCTATGGCTACACCTTC. It specifies CASSLGEQGYGYTF.

The chain has TRBV19 and TRBJ1-1, with D possibly matching TRBD1 (5 bases). V lost 5 bases to trimming and J lost 2 bases, with 12 bases between them. The CDR3 loop spans 14 amino acids. Per the germline V gene, CDR1 is LNHDA and CDR2 is SQIVND (reference sequence). The CDR3 sequence is CASSFTTENTEAFF. CDR3 DNA: TGTGCCAGTAGTTTTACGACAGAAAACACTGAAGCTTTCTTT.

V and J are TRBV7-2 and TRBJ2-5; the match to TRBD2 covers 15 bases. V shed 5 bases and J 2 bases; nucleotides not matched to a gene: 3. Per germline, CDR1 SGHTA and CDR2 FQGNSA. The CDR3 is 16 amino acids. CDR3 sequence reads: CASSRGLAGGQETQYF. The CDR3 coding sequence is TGTGCCAGCAGCCGCGGACTAGCGGGGGGGCAAGAGACCCAGTACTTC.

The chain carries TRBV30 and TRBJ1-1; D ambiguous. Deletions cut 3 bases from V and 2 bases from J, with 4 bases between. CDR3 size: 11 residues. Germline CDR1 reads GTSNPN; CDR2 reads SVGIG (reference sequence). CDR3 sequence reads: CAWRINTEAFF. CDR3 nucleotides: TGTGCCTGGAGAATAAACACTGAAGCTTTCTTT.

V and J are TRBV7-3 and TRBJ2-3; D perhaps matches TRBD2 (5 bases). V lost 5 bases and J 0 bases, leaving 12 bases between the germline ends. The CDR3 totals 15 residues. The V gene's germline CDR1 is SGHTA and CDR2 FQGTGA. The CDR3 protein is CASSPPGGSTDTQYF. The CDR3 nucleotides read TGTGCCAGCAGCCCACCTGGCGGGAGCACAGATACGCAGTATTTT.

The V gene is TRBV5-1, the J gene TRBJ2-2; 10 bases match TRBD1. Germline CDR1 SGHRS, CDR2 YFSETQ. V dropped 0 bases and J dropped 7; count of bases not matched to a gene: 6. There are 16 residues in the CDR3. CDR3 protein: CASSLVGQGHGGELFF. CDR3 coding DNA: TGCGCCAGCAGCTTGGTGGGACAGGGGCACGGCGGGGAGCTGTTTTTT.

V gene TRBV6-1 combines with J gene TRBJ2-7; TRBD1 agrees at 9 bases. Per the germline V gene, CDR1 is MNHNS and CDR2 is SASEGT. V gave up 3 bases and J gave up 9 bases; unmatched junction bases: 6. The CDR3 contains 13 residues. The CDR3 DNA reads as TGTGCCAGCAGTGAGGGACAGGGTTCGCGGCAGTACTTC. Translated: CASSEGQGSRQYF.

In its sample, this clone was seen once. The chain is built from TRBV5-1 and TRBJ2-7; the match to TRBD1 covers 9 bases. This CDR3 has 13 residues. V lost 7 bases, J lost 3 bases, and 5 bases stayed unmatched. Germline-derived CDR1 and CDR2 are SGHRS and YFSETQ. The CDR3 region has the DNA TGCGCCAGCCGGGACAGGGAATTCTACGAGCAGTACTTC. It specifies CASRDREFYEQYF.

The CDR3 bases are TGTGCCAGCAGCTTAGGGTGGGGGGTTGCAGATACGCAGTATTTT. It specifies CASSLGWGVADTQYF. The V and J genes are TRBV6-5 and TRBJ2-3; possible D gene TRBD2, 6 bases. The CDR3 totals 15 residues. CDR1 and CDR2 (germline): MNHEY, SVGAGI. The V end was cut by 6 bases, the J end by 4 bases, with 17 bases between.

As DNA, the CDR3 is TGCGCCAGCAGCCACCCCGACAGGGGTGGGCAGTTCTTC. Protein: CASSHPDRGGQFF. The rearrangement uses TRBV4-3 and TRBJ2-1, with 8 bases matching TRBD1. Trimming at V came to 3 bases and at J to 12 bases, leaving 7 bases not matched to a gene. This CDR3 contains 13 residues. Germline V gene sequence: CDR1 LGHNA, CDR2 YSLEER.

The chain has TRBV5-8 and TRBJ2-5, with 7 nucleotides matching TRBD2. The ends lost 5 bases at V and 1 base at J; junction bases unmatched: 8. This CDR3 comprises 15 residues. Per the germline V gene, CDR1 is SGHTS and CDR2 is YDEGEE. CDR3 residues: CASRPASGAQETQYF. DNA of the CDR3: TGTGCCAGCAGGCCGGCAAGCGGGGCCCAAGAGACCCAGTACTTC.

The chain recombines TRBV27 with TRBJ1-5; D gene uncertain. The germline V and J ends were trimmed by 5 bases and 0 bases, with 20 bases remaining between them. The germline V gene has CDR1 MNHEY and CDR2 SMNVEV (reference sequence). The CDR3 is 18 residues long. This CDR3 reads CASSPRPPTFYSNQPQHF. The CDR3, as DNA: TGTGCCAGCAGTCCTAGACCCCCTACCTTTTATAGCAATCAGCCCCAGCATTTT.

V gene TRBV5-1 combines with J gene TRBJ2-5; D might be TRBD1 (5 bases). Germline V gene lookup returns CDR1 SGHRS and CDR2 YFSETQ. The germline V and J ends were trimmed by 0 bases and 5 bases, with 11 bases remaining between them. The CDR3 contains 14 residues. The CDR3 DNA is TGCGCCAGCAGCTTGGGGACAACCTGGGAGACCCAGTACTTC. Amino acids: CASSLGTTWETQYF.

V usage is TRBV28 and J usage is TRBJ2-2; D is unclear. The CDR3 spans 15 residues. With 1 base removed from V and 1 base from J, the gap between germline ends came to 7 bases. The V gene's germline CDR1 is MDHEN and CDR2 SYDVKM. This CDR3 reads CASSLSSMNTGELFF. CDR3 DNA sequence: TGTGCCAGCAGTTTATCCTCTATGAACACCGGGGAGCTGTTTTTT.